These 18 T cell receptor beta chains came from one sample sequenced in a study of T cell responses to AZD1222 COVID-19 vaccine. The data were produced by immunoSEQ multiplex PCR, yet TCRdb's version contains in-frame clones alone and is incomplete. The sample lists roughly 65,000 clones; around 80% were seen once. This sample comprised peripheral blood, obtained on day 0 of AZD1222 vaccination. The receptors shown here come from an adult in good health.

The rearrangement uses TRBV7-9 and TRBJ2-5; TRBD1 aligns across 9 bases. J was trimmed by 5 bases and V by 3 bases; bases with no gene match: 7. The germline V gene has CDR1 SEHNR and CDR2 FQNEAQ (reference sequence). The CDR3 runs 15 residues. CDR3 sequence reads: CASSLRQGGMETQYF. CDR3 DNA sequence: TGTGCCAGCAGCTTGCGACAGGGGGGAATGGAGACCCAGTACTTC.

This clone was observed a single time. The chain links TRBV10-3 to TRBJ1-5; TRBD1 matches at 7 bases. The germline V gene encodes CDR1 ENHRY and CDR2 SYGVKD. The CDR3 totals 14 residues. With V trimmed by 8 bases and J by 4 bases, 8 bases remained unmatched. The CDR3 nucleotides are TGTGCCATCTCGGCGGGACAGACTAATCAGCCCCAGCATTTT. Translated, it gives CAISAGQTNQPQHF.

The chain is built from TRBV12-3 or TRBV12-4 and TRBJ1-1, with D unclear. The CDR3 is 13 residues long. Trimming cost V 1 base and J 5 bases, with 8 bases left between them. This CDR3 reads CASSLVTGTEAFF. The CDR3 nucleotides read TGTGCCAGCAGTTTAGTGACGGGGACTGAAGCTTTCTTT.

V is TRBV3-1 (or the pseudogene TRBV3-2) and J is TRBJ2-3; D could derive from TRBD1 or TRBD2 (5 bases each). Trimming removed 4 bases at V and 1 base at J, with 15 bases between. This CDR3 region has 16 residues. Germline V gene lookup returns CDR1 LGHDT and CDR2 YNNKEL (reference sequence). Here the CDR3 DNA reads TGTGCCAGCAGCCGGGACGAGGTTTGGGGCACAGATACGCAGTATTTT. It specifies CASSRDEVWGTDTQYF.

V gene TRBV18 combines with J gene TRBJ1-3; D is possibly TRBD1 (6 bases). Germline V gives CDR1 KGHSH, CDR2 LQKENI. The CDR3 loop spans 16 amino acids. V was clipped by 5 bases and J by 6 bases, with 20 bases between them. CDR3: CASSRGRRGAENTIYF. The CDR3 DNA reads as TGTGCCAGCTCAAGGGGGAGACGGGGGGCTGAAAACACCATATATTTT.

The chain uses TRBV5-4 and TRBJ2-3; D unclear. The germline CDR1 and CDR2 sequences are SGHNT and YYREEE (reference sequence). The CDR3 loop spans 14 amino acids. V lost 4 bases, J lost 0 bases, and 9 bases lay in between. This CDR3 is CASSHTDSTDTQYF. The DNA for the CDR3 is TGTGCCAGCAGCCACACAGACAGCACAGATACGCAGTATTTT.

V is TRBV28 and J is TRBJ1-5; tentatively, D is TRBD1 (5 bases). The CDR3 spans 15 residues. Trimming took 2 bases from V and 4 from J, leaving 12 bases between them. From germline, CDR1 is MDHEN and CDR2 SYDVKM. The CDR3 protein is CASSLGTGGNQPQHF. CDR3 nucleotide sequence: TGTGCCAGCAGTTTAGGGACCGGAGGTAATCAGCCCCAGCATTTT.

This clone was found once. V gene TRBV14 combines with J gene TRBJ2-7; 11 nucleotides match TRBD2. Per the germline V gene, CDR1 is SGHDN and CDR2 is FVKESK. J was trimmed by 2 bases and V by 0 bases; bases with no gene match: 6. CDR3 length equals 17 residues. DNA for the CDR3: TGTGCCAGCAGCCAAGACTGGCTAGCGGGGGGTGCCTACGAGCAGTACTTC. It codes for CASSQDWLAGGAYEQYF.

The CDR3: CARTATSVEQFF. For the CDR3, the DNA is TGTGCCAGGACAGCTACTTCCGTAGAGCAGTTCTTC. The V gene is TRBV7-6, the J gene TRBJ2-1, with D perhaps TRBD1 (5 bases). The CDR3 spans 12 residues. The V and J ends lost 9 bases and 10 bases respectively, with 16 bases between them. From germline, CDR1 is SGHVS and CDR2 FNYEAQ.

This chain links TRBV2 with TRBJ2-7, with 8 positions matching TRBD1. Germline assignment: CDR1 SNHLY and CDR2 FYNNEI. J gave up 4 bases and V 6 bases, and 11 bases lay outside the gene matches. This CDR3 has 15 amino acids. In DNA form, the CDR3 reads TGTGCCAGCAGCTCACAGGGGGGCCTGGGGTACGAGCAGTACTTC. Its protein product is CASSSQGGLGYEQYF.

V gene TRBV7-2 combines with J gene TRBJ1-4; D remains ambiguous. This CDR3 region has 15 residues. CDR1 and CDR2 from the germline V gene are SGHTA and FQGNSA. V was clipped by 4 bases and J by 0 bases, with 9 bases between them. CDR3 nucleotides: TGTGCCAGCAGCTCTTCCGGGACAACTAATGAAAAACTGTTTTTT. It encodes CASSSSGTTNEKLFF.

This chain connects TRBV7-2 to TRBJ2-5; D call uncertain. Trimming stripped 4 bases from V and 2 bases from J, with 14 bases between. The germline V gene encodes CDR1 SGHTA and CDR2 FQGNSA. The CDR3 is 15 amino acids. In DNA form, the CDR3 reads TGTGCCAGCAGCTATACCCTGGTCGTACAAGAGACCCAGTACTTC. The encoded protein is CASSYTLVVQETQYF.

The rearrangement joins TRBV9 to TRBJ2-7; D perhaps matches TRBD1 (5 bases). Germline V gene sequence: CDR1 SGDLS, CDR2 YYNGEE. CDR3 length equals 14 residues. V lost 0 bases to trimming and J lost 3 bases, with 10 bases between them. For the CDR3, the DNA is TGTGCCAGCAGCGTAGGCCAGGGTATCTACGAGCAGTACTTC. Protein sequence: CASSVGQGIYEQYF.

The chain carries TRBV6-5 and TRBJ1-1; D is perhaps TRBD1 (5 bases). Germline V gene data show CDR1 as MNHEY and CDR2 as SVGAGI. The V end lost 0 bases, the J end lost 0 bases, and 11 bases lay between the germline ends. The CDR3 runs 16 residues. CDR3: CASSYSPGKLNTEAFF. DNA of the CDR3: TGTGCCAGCAGTTACTCCCCAGGGAAACTGAACACTGAAGCTTTCTTT.

The rearrangement uses TRBV10-1 and TRBJ2-7; TRBD1 is a possible D gene (6 bases). Germline V gives CDR1 WNHNN, CDR2 SYGVQD (reference sequence). The CDR3 covers 14 residues. Trimming pared 10 bases from V and 1 base from J, leaving 17 bases between. CDR3 sequence: CANHRTARSYEQYF. In DNA form, the CDR3 reads TGCGCCAACCATCGGACAGCACGATCCTACGAGCAGTACTTC.

The gene calls are TRBV11-2 and TRBJ1-1, with D uncertain. V gave up 2 bases and J gave up 0 bases, with 10 bases separating them. Germline assignment: CDR1 SGHAT and CDR2 FQNNGV. The CDR3 contains 15 residues. CDR3 sequence reads: CASSLSLILNTEAFF. Written as DNA, the CDR3 is TGTGCCAGCAGCTTATCCCTAATACTGAACACTGAAGCTTTCTTT.

The chain carries TRBV29-1 and TRBJ1-1; D remains ambiguous. The CDR3 totals 11 residues. CDR1 SQVTM and CDR2 ANQGSEA come from the germline V gene. Trimming removed 7 bases at V and 5 bases at J, with 11 bases between. The CDR3 DNA is TGCAGCGCCGTTCTGGGGACTGAAGCTTTCTTT. This gives the protein CSAVLGTEAFF.

The chain is built from TRBV5-1 and TRBJ1-4, with a tentative D call TRBD1 (5 bases). Trimming took off 0 bases at V and 7 bases at J, with 10 bases between the two ends. Germline CDR1 reads SGHRS; CDR2 reads YFSETQ. This CDR3 comprises 14 residues. The CDR3 sequence is CASSLVGTGEKLFF. The CDR3 DNA is TGCGCCAGCAGCTTGGTGGGGACGGGTGAAAAACTGTTTTTT. Filled out from reference TRBV5-1 and TRBJ1-4, the complete variable domain reads KAGVTQTPRYLIKTRGQQVTLSCSPISGHRSVSWYQQTPGQGLQFLFEYFSETQRNKGNFPGRFSGRQFSNSRSEMNVSTLELGDSALYLCASSLVGTGEKLFFGSGTQLSVL.